The rows below give T cell receptor beta chains drawn from one sample of a study of TIL therapy for anti-PD-1-resistant metastatic lung cancer. Libraries were prepared by immunoSEQ multiplex PCR; TCRdb keeps only in-frame clonotypes and omits some of them. In the table there are over 15,000 clones, roughly 79% of which are singletons. The specimen comprised blood, sampled at baseline. The source of these receptors is a person between 30 and 80 years old with non-small cell lung cancer. Each CDR3 is given with its conserved first and last residue. D genes are given only for firm matches. Rows may omit the clone size; those that give it use once, few, many or a size class.

j_gene: TRBJ1-1; abundance: .; d_gene: .; len: 14; v_gene: TRBV30; CDR3aa: CAWSVRGLNTEAFF; CDR3nt: TGTGCCTGGAGTGTACGGGGTTTGAACACTGAAGCTTTCTTT
j_gene: TRBJ2-7; abundance: .; d_gene: .; len: 15; v_gene: TRBV7-2; CDR3aa: CASSLAGARNYEQYF; CDR3nt: TGTGCCAGCAGCTTAGCAGGGGCGCGGAATTACGAGCAGTACTTC
j_gene: TRBJ2-7; abundance: .; d_gene: .; len: 12; v_gene: TRBV12-3/TRBV12-4; CDR3aa: CASSTGPYEQYF; CDR3nt: TGTGCCAGCAGTACGGGGCCCTACGAGCAGTACTTC
j_gene: TRBJ1-6; abundance: .; d_gene: .; len: 15; v_gene: TRBV30; CDR3aa: CAWSVLGSYNSPLHF; CDR3nt: TGTGCCTGGAGTGTACTGGGATCCTATAATTCACCCCTCCACTTT
j_gene: TRBJ1-1; abundance: .; d_gene: TRBD1; len: 15; v_gene: TRBV18; CDR3aa: CASSPSDRGNTEAFF; CDR3nt: TGTGCCAGCTCACCATCGGACAGGGGGAACACTGAAGCTTTCTTT
j_gene: TRBJ2-7; abundance: few; d_gene: TRBD1; len: 16; v_gene: TRBV12-5; CDR3aa: CASGLATGDRGYEQYF; CDR3nt: TGTGCTAGTGGTTTGGCAACGGGTGACAGGGGTTACGAGCAGTACTTC
j_gene: TRBJ2-1; abundance: .; d_gene: .; len: 14; v_gene: TRBV5-4; CDR3aa: CASSFGGSLGEQFF; CDR3nt: TGTGCCAGCAGCTTTGGGGGTTCCTTGGGTGAGCAGTTCTTC
j_gene: TRBJ1-1; abundance: few; d_gene: .; len: 15; v_gene: TRBV19; CDR3aa: CASSTGSRMNTEAFF; CDR3nt: TGTGCCAGTAGTACAGGGAGCAGAATGAACACTGAAGCTTTCTTT
j_gene: TRBJ1-2; abundance: .; d_gene: TRBD1; len: 18; v_gene: TRBV7-6; CDR3aa: CASSPGSRRQGPFYGYTF; CDR3nt: TGTGCCAGCAGTCCTGGGTCCCGTCGACAGGGACCCTTCTATGGCTACACCTTC
j_gene: TRBJ2-5; abundance: .; d_gene: .; len: 15; v_gene: TRBV2; CDR3aa: CASSEDRARGETQYF; CDR3nt: TGTGCCAGCAGTGAAGACAGGGCCCGAGGGGAGACCCAGTACTTC
j_gene: TRBJ2-7; abundance: few; d_gene: .; len: 14; v_gene: TRBV5-8; CDR3aa: CASSLTQRTYEQYF; CDR3nt: TGTGCCAGCAGCTTGACCCAAAGGACCTACGAGCAGTACTTC
j_gene: TRBJ2-1; abundance: few; d_gene: .; len: 12; v_gene: TRBV2; CDR3aa: CASSDGRYEQFF; CDR3nt: TGTGCCAGCAGTGATGGTCGGTATGAGCAGTTCTTC
j_gene: TRBJ2-3; abundance: .; d_gene: .; len: 13; v_gene: TRBV24-1; CDR3aa: CATTSANTDTQYF; CDR3nt: TGTGCCACCACTAGCGCTAACACAGATACGCAGTATTTT
j_gene: TRBJ1-3; abundance: .; d_gene: .; len: 13; v_gene: TRBV30; CDR3aa: CAWSFVSGNTIYF; CDR3nt: TGTGCCTGGAGCTTTGTATCTGGAAACACCATATATTTT
j_gene: TRBJ1-1; abundance: .; d_gene: .; len: 13; v_gene: TRBV6-5; CDR3aa: CASSPLTLTEAFF; CDR3nt: TGTGCCAGCAGTCCCCTGACATTAACTGAAGCTTTCTTT
j_gene: TRBJ2-6; abundance: .; d_gene: .; len: 14; v_gene: TRBV27; CDR3aa: CASSTLSGANVLTF; CDR3nt: TGTGCCAGCAGCACCTTATCTGGGGCCAACGTCCTGACTTTC
j_gene: TRBJ2-7; abundance: few; d_gene: .; len: 14; v_gene: TRBV3-1/TRBV3-2; CDR3aa: CASSQIAGNHEQYF; CDR3nt: TGTGCCAGCAGCCAAATTGCGGGAAACCACGAGCAGTACTTC
j_gene: TRBJ1-5; abundance: few; d_gene: .; len: 14; v_gene: TRBV24-1; CDR3aa: CATGGRGGNQPQHF; CDR3nt: TGTGCCACGGGGGGTCGAGGGGGCAATCAGCCCCAGCATTTT
j_gene: TRBJ1-2; abundance: .; d_gene: TRBD1; len: 15; v_gene: TRBV3-1/TRBV3-2; CDR3aa: CASSPTGGVLNGYTF; CDR3nt: TGTGCCAGCAGCCCGACAGGGGGCGTCCTCAATGGCTACACCTTC